These T cell receptor beta chains were read from a single sample in a study of cytomegalovirus exposure and HLA in healthy donors. This table comes from immunoSEQ multiplex PCR, and its TCRdb copy is limited to in-frame clones, with some not included. This table has 150,000 to 200,000 clones, 60% to 80% appearing once. Sequencing was done on a sample of PBMCs. Source of these receptors: a man in his fifties or sixties in good health and CMV-seropositive. The CDR3 runs from the conserved cysteine through the conserved F or W. A D gene is named only where the DNA matches it firmly. Clone size is shown for a subset of rows, as once, few, many or a class of expanded clone.

clone_size: NA; d_call: TRBD1; v_call: TRBV7-3; j_call: TRBJ2-2; cdr3_nt: TGTGCCAGCAGCTTTGGGACAGGGGGCGAAGGCGGGGAGCTGTTTTTT; cdr3_aa: CASSFGTGGEGGELFF
clone_size: NA; d_call: TRBD2; v_call: TRBV7-9; j_call: TRBJ2-1; cdr3_nt: TGTTCCAGCAGCTTATCCGGACTAGGAGAAACCAATGAGCAGTTCTTC; cdr3_aa: CSSSLSGLGETNEQFF
clone_size: NA; d_call: NA; v_call: TRBV5-6; j_call: TRBJ1-3; cdr3_nt: TGTGCCAGCAGCTTGGACGGACAGCACTTCTCTGGAAACACCATATATTTT; cdr3_aa: CASSLDGQHFSGNTIYF
clone_size: once; d_call: TRBD1; v_call: TRBV9; j_call: TRBJ2-5; cdr3_nt: TGTGCCAGCAGCGCCGGGACAGCTTTAGAGACCCAGTACTTC; cdr3_aa: CASSAGTALETQYF
clone_size: NA; d_call: NA; v_call: TRBV5-4; j_call: TRBJ1-2; cdr3_nt: TGTGCCAGCAGCTTGGCGCAGGGGTACTATAATGGCTACACCTTC; cdr3_aa: CASSLAQGYYNGYTF
clone_size: once; d_call: TRBD2; v_call: TRBV6-1; j_call: TRBJ2-1; cdr3_nt: TGTGCCAGCAGTGAAGGACTAGCGGGGGCGCAGAGCTCCTACAATGAGCAGTTCTTC; cdr3_aa: CASSEGLAGAQSSYNEQFF
clone_size: NA; d_call: NA; v_call: TRBV27; j_call: TRBJ1-2; cdr3_nt: TGTGCCAGCAGTTTGGTTAGAGGGAACTATGGCTACACCTTC; cdr3_aa: CASSLVRGNYGYTF
clone_size: medium-sized; d_call: NA; v_call: TRBV28; j_call: TRBJ2-2; cdr3_nt: TGTGCCAGCAGTTCGACAAACACCGGGGAGCTGTTTTTT; cdr3_aa: CASSSTNTGELFF
clone_size: NA; d_call: NA; v_call: TRBV5-4; j_call: TRBJ2-2; cdr3_nt: TGTGCCAGCAGCTTCGTCTCCAGCGGGGAGCTGTTTTTT; cdr3_aa: CASSFVSSGELFF
clone_size: NA; d_call: TRBD1; v_call: TRBV28; j_call: TRBJ1-1; cdr3_nt: TGTGCCAGTAGGGGACAGCGCGAAGCTTTCTTT; cdr3_aa: CASRGQREAFF
clone_size: few; d_call: TRBD1; v_call: TRBV9; j_call: TRBJ2-2; cdr3_nt: TGTGCCAGCAGCGTATTCGCGGGACAGGGGGCCGGGGAGCTGTTTTTT; cdr3_aa: CASSVFAGQGAGELFF
clone_size: NA; d_call: TRBD1; v_call: TRBV9; j_call: TRBJ2-6; cdr3_nt: TGTGCCAGCAGCGTGCCGGGACAGACTTCTGGGGCCAACGTCCTGACTTTC; cdr3_aa: CASSVPGQTSGANVLTF
clone_size: NA; d_call: TRBD2; v_call: TRBV5-4; j_call: TRBJ2-2; cdr3_nt: TGTGCCAGCAGCCAGAAAGAGCGGGGGGCAACCGGGGAGCTGTTTTTT; cdr3_aa: CASSQKERGATGELFF
clone_size: NA; d_call: TRBD2; v_call: TRBV11-3; j_call: TRBJ2-1; cdr3_nt: TGTGCCAGCAGCCACACTAGCGCGTCGATCGGTGAGCAGTTCTTC; cdr3_aa: CASSHTSASIGEQFF
clone_size: NA; d_call: NA; v_call: TRBV30; j_call: TRBJ1-4; cdr3_nt: TGTGCCTGGAGTGTAGAGGTTGAAAAACTGTTTTTT; cdr3_aa: CAWSVEVEKLFF
clone_size: NA; d_call: NA; v_call: TRBV28; j_call: TRBJ1-2; cdr3_nt: TGTGCCAGCAGCCCCCCAGGGGCCGGCGGCTATGGCTACACCTTC; cdr3_aa: CASSPPGAGGYGYTF
clone_size: NA; d_call: TRBD1; v_call: TRBV5-1; j_call: TRBJ2-2; cdr3_nt: TGCGCCAGCAGCAGACCGGGACAGGGAACCGGGGAGCTGTTTTTT; cdr3_aa: CASSRPGQGTGELFF
clone_size: NA; d_call: TRBD1; v_call: TRBV9; j_call: TRBJ1-2; cdr3_nt: TGTGCCAGCAGCATGGACAGGGGGCATCGGACCTTC; cdr3_aa: CASSMDRGHRTF
clone_size: few; d_call: NA; v_call: TRBV19; j_call: TRBJ1-5; cdr3_nt: TGTGCCAGTAGCATGTTCTACCGGACAGGCAATCAGCCCCAGCATTTT; cdr3_aa: CASSMFYRTGNQPQHF
clone_size: NA; d_call: NA; v_call: TRBV27; j_call: TRBJ1-1; cdr3_nt: TGTGCCAGCAGCCCGTTTGGGCTGAACACTGAAGCTTTCTTT; cdr3_aa: CASSPFGLNTEAFF
clone_size: NA; d_call: NA; v_call: TRBV28; j_call: TRBJ1-3; cdr3_nt: TGTGCCAGCAGTTTAGCCTGGAGTGGAAACACCATATATTTT; cdr3_aa: CASSLAWSGNTIYF
clone_size: NA; d_call: NA; v_call: TRBV23-1; j_call: TRBJ1-5; cdr3_nt: TGCGCCAGCAGTCAATCGGGGCGACCCAATAGCAATCAGCCCCAGCATTTT; cdr3_aa: CASSQSGRPNSNQPQHF
clone_size: few; d_call: TRBD1; v_call: TRBV6-1; j_call: TRBJ2-5; cdr3_nt: TGTGCCAGCAGCCCGGGGACAGACCAAGAGACCCAGTACTTC; cdr3_aa: CASSPGTDQETQYF
clone_size: NA; d_call: NA; v_call: TRBV9; j_call: TRBJ2-2; cdr3_nt: TGTGCCAGCAGCATTCAGGGGGGCATTAGCGGGGAGCTGTTTTTT; cdr3_aa: CASSIQGGISGELFF
clone_size: NA; d_call: NA; v_call: TRBV11-2; j_call: TRBJ2-1; cdr3_nt: TGTGCCAGCAGCTCCTCAGCTGGGGACTCCACAGAGCAGTTCTTC; cdr3_aa: CASSSSAGDSTEQFF
clone_size: NA; d_call: TRBD1; v_call: TRBV7-8; j_call: TRBJ1-2; cdr3_nt: TGTGCCAGCAGCTTAGGGGCGACAGGGTATAACTATGGCTACACCTTC; cdr3_aa: CASSLGATGYNYGYTF
clone_size: NA; d_call: NA; v_call: TRBV5-4; j_call: TRBJ2-6; cdr3_nt: TGTGCCAGCAGCCAAGGATCAGGTTCTGGGGCCAACGTCCTGACTTTC; cdr3_aa: CASSQGSGSGANVLTF
clone_size: NA; d_call: NA; v_call: TRBV19; j_call: TRBJ1-1; cdr3_nt: TGTGCCAGTAGTATGGGAGTCTTTATGGCGAACACTGAAGCTTTCTTT; cdr3_aa: CASSMGVFMANTEAFF